This T cell receptor beta chain was captured in a study of control samples from healthy donors and cancer patients. CDR1 SGHRS and CDR2 YFSETQ come from the germline V gene. This CDR3 is 15 amino acids long. The V and J ends lost 0 bases and 3 bases respectively, with 12 bases between them. Only in-frame clones appear in the TCRdb table, and some are missing; sequencing was by immunoSEQ multiplex PCR. The table shows tens of thousands of clones, with around 85% occurring only once. The gene calls are TRBV5-1 and TRBJ1-2; D unresolved. The receptor's source is a woman between 55 and 75 years old with head and neck cancer. Sequenced: PBMCs. The CDR3 DNA reads as TGCGCCAGCAGCTTGGCCCAAGCCTGGGACTATGGCTACACCTTC. Protein: CASSLAQAWDYGYTF.